This TCR beta chain stems from a study of CD8 T cells in Susac syndrome. Peripheral blood CD8+ and CD4+ T cells were profiled by TCR beta sequencing. While CD8+ and CD4+ T cells were isolated negatively, TEMRA cells were enriched by FACS. Germline assignment: CDR1 SEHNR and CDR2 FQNEAQ (reference sequence). This CDR3 is built from 12 residues. The V and J ends lost 6 bases and 5 bases respectively, with 10 bases between them. A quantity of roughly 0.5 to 1 ug RNA underwent reverse transcription using random hexamers. TCRdb re-called the immunoSEQ multiplex PCR reads through MiXCR, storing one row per CDR3 protein. Seen here are more than 110,000 distinct CDR3 sequences, 85% to 95% observed once, and the top ten hold approximately 0.27%.

The clonotype was recovered from a human donor in good health. This sequence joins TRBV7-9 and TRBJ1-1, with a tentative D call TRBD1 (5 bases). The sample consisted of CD8+ T cells from PBMCs. The CDR3 loop reads CASRDSFTEAFF. CDR3 sequence (DNA): TGTGCCAGCAGAGACAGTTTTACTGAAGCTTTCTTT.